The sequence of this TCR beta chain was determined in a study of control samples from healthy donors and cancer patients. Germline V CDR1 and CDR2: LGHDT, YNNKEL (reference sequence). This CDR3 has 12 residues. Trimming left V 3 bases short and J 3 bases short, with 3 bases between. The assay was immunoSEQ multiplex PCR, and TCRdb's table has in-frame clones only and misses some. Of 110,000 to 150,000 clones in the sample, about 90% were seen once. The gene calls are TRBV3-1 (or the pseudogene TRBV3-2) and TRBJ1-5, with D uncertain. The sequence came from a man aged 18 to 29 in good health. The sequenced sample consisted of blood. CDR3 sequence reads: CASSHANQPQHF. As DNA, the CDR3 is TGTGCCAGCAGCCACGCCAATCAGCCCCAGCATTTT.